This TCR beta chain was recovered during a study of tumour-infiltrating T cells in Burkitt lymphoma. Across the whole study: The Burkitt lymphoma cohort spanned all epidemiological subtypes. Repertoire clonality predicted overall and progression-free survival.

On this clone itself: Antigen: not known.

Notes on the study in general: Many Burkitt lymphoma patients shared several public clonotypes.

Assay: immunoSEQ multiplex PCR; the TCRdb copy retains only in-frame clones and omits some. This sample has roughly 1,600 clones, with 15% to 20% found just once. CDR1 is GTSNPN, CDR2 SVGIG, per germline (reference sequence). This CDR3 has 13 amino acids. V was trimmed by 6 bases and J by 9 bases, leaving 18 bases between them. The chain is built from TRBV30 and TRBJ2-4; D ambiguous. This clonotype was obtained from a human donor with Burkitt lymphoma. Source material: tumor tissue. CDR3 DNA: TGTGCCTGTGCCTTAGGTGCCCCGGGCATTCAGTACTTC. Protein: CACALGAPGIQYF.